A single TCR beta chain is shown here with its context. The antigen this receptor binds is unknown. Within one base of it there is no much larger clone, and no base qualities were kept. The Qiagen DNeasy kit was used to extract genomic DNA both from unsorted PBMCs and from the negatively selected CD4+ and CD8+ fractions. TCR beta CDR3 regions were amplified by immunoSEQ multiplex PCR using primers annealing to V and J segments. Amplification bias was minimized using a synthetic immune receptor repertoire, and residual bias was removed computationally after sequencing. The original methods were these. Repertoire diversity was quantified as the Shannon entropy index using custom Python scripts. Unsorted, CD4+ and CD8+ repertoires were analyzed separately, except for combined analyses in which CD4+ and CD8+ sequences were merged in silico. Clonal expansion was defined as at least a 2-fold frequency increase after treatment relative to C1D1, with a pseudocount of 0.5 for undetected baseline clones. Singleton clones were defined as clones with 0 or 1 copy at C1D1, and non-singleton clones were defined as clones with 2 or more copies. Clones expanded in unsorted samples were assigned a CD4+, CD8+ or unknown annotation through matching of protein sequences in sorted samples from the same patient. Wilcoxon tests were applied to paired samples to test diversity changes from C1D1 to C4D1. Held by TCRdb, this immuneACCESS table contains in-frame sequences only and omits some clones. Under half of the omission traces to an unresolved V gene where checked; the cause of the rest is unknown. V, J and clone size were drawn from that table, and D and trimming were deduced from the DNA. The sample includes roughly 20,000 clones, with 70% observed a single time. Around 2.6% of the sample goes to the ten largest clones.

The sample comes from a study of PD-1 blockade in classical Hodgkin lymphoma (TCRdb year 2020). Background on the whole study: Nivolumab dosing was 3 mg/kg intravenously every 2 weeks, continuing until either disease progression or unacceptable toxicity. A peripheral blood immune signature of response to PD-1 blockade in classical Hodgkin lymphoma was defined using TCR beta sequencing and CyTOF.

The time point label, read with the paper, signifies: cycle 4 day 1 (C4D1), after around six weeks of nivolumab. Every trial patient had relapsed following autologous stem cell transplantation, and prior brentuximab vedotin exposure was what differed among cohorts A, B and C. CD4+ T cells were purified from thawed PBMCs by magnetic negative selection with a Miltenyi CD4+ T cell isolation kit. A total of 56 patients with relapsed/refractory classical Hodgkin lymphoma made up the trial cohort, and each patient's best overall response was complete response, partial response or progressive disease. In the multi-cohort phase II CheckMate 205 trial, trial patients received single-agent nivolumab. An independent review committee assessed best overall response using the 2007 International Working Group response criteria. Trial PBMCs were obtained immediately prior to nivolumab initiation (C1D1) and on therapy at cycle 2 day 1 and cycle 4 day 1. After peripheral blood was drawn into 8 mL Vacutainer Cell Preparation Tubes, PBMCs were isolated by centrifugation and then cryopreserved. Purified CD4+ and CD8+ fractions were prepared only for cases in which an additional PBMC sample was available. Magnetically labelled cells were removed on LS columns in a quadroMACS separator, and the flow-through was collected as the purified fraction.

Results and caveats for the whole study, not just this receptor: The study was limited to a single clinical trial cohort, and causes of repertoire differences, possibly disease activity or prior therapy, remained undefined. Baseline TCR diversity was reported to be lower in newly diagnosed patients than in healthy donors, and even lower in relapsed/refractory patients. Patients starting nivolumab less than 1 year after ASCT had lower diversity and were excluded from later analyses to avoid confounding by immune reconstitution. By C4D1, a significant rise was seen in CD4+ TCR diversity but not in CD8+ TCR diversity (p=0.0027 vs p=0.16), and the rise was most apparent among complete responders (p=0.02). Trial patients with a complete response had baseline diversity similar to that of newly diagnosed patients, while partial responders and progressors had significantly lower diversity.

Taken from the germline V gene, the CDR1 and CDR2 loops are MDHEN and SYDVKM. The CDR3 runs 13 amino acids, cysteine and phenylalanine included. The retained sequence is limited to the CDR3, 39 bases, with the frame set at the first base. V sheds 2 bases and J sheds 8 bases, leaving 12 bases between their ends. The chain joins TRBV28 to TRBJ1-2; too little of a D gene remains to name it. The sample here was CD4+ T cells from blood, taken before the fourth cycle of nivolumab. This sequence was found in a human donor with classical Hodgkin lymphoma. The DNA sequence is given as TGTGCCAGCAGTTTAACGCTAGGTCTCGGCTACACCTTC. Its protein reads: CASSLTLGLGYTF.